These 29 T cell receptor beta chains share one sample of origin, sequenced in a study of T-cell reconstitution after alpha-beta-depleted transplantation in children. Unique molecular identifiers were used in preparing the TCRbeta library. One entry per CDR3 protein, called by TCRdb with MiXCR from the PCR reads. The sample records hundreds of thousands of distinct CDR3 sequences, approximately 17% being singletons. This material consisted of PBMCs from the stem cell graft donor, taken from the stem cell graft. The origin of the receptors is a human donor who donated a stem cell graft to a child with acute myeloid leukemia.

This clonotype was detected many times. CDR3 DNA: TGTGCCAGCAGCTTGGAGGGTGAGCAGTTCTTC. It encodes CASSLEGEQFF. The V call is TRBV13, the J call TRBJ2-1; possible D gene TRBD2, 6 bases. Trimming took 3 bases from V and 9 from J, leaving 6 bases between them. This CDR3 is built from 11 residues. The germline gives CDR1 PRHDT, CDR2 FYEKMQ (reference sequence). The full variable domain, its missing parts supplied by reference TRBV13 and TRBJ2-1, is AAGVIQSPRHLIKEKRETATLKCYPIPRHDTVYWYQQGPGQDPQFLISFYEKMQSDKGSIPDRFSAQQFSDYHSELNMSSLELGDSALYFCASSLEGEQFFGPGTRLTVL.

The chain couples TRBV10-3 to TRBJ1-4; D possibly corresponds to TRBD1 (6 bases). The CDR3 consists of 17 residues. Germline V gene lookup returns CDR1 ENHRY and CDR2 SYGVKD. V was cut by 4 bases and J by 8 bases, with 23 bases left in between. DNA of the CDR3: TGTGCCATCAGTGGTGGGGACATCGACTCCTCCGACGAAAAACTGTTTTTT. It specifies CAISGGDIDSSDEKLFF.

This clonotype showed up many times. The chain recombines TRBV29-1 with TRBJ2-3; 8 bases agree with TRBD2. Per the germline V gene, CDR1 is SQVTM and CDR2 is ANQGSEA. The CDR3 totals 15 residues. Trimming removed 8 bases from V and 0 bases from J; junction bases left unmatched: 10. For the CDR3, the DNA is TGCAGCTCTGGCGGGGGGCCCGCTAGCACAGATACGCAGTATTTT. It yields the protein CSSGGGPASTDTQYF.

The table lists this clonotype with many counts. The rearrangement links TRBV12-3 or TRBV12-4 to TRBJ1-1, with D perhaps TRBD1 (6 bases). Trimming removed 6 bases at V and 4 bases at J, with 12 bases between. CDR3 length: 13 residues. CDR3: CASSTQGGTEAFF. The CDR3 DNA reads as TGTGCCAGCAGCACACAGGGTGGCACTGAAGCTTTCTTT.

This clonotype has a count of ten or more. The chain joins TRBV13 to TRBJ2-1, with 7 positions matching TRBD1. Germline V gene lookup returns CDR1 PRHDT and CDR2 FYEKMQ (reference sequence). The CDR3 is 15 amino acids. V lost 3 bases, J lost 4 bases, and 6 bases stayed unmatched. Here the CDR3 DNA reads TGTGCCAGCAGCTTGACAGGGTTCTTTTACAATGAGCAGTTCTTC. It encodes CASSLTGFFYNEQFF. Drawing the rest from reference TRBV13 and TRBJ2-1, the complete variable domain is AAGVIQSPRHLIKEKRETATLKCYPIPRHDTVYWYQQGPGQDPQFLISFYEKMQSDKGSIPDRFSAQQFSDYHSELNMSSLELGDSALYFCASSLTGFFYNEQFFGPGTRLTVL.

Ten or more counts support this clonotype. This chain joins TRBV5-6 and TRBJ1-2; D unclear. This CDR3 has 16 residues. V lost 0 bases, J lost 2 bases, and 14 bases lay in between. Germline V gene data show CDR1 as SGHDT and CDR2 as YYEEEE. The CDR3 protein is CASSLGRLRPNYGYTF. In DNA, the CDR3 is TGTGCCAGCAGCTTGGGCAGGCTACGTCCCAACTATGGCTACACCTTC.

Many counts were recorded for this clonotype. The CDR3 reads CSAWGNQETQYF. DNA of the CDR3: TGCAGTGCTTGGGGCAACCAAGAGACCCAGTACTTC. This chain joins TRBV20-1 and TRBJ2-5, with a tentative D call TRBD1 (5 bases). The V end lost 5 bases, the J end lost 0 bases, and 7 bases lay between the germline ends. CDR3 length: 12 residues. The germline gives CDR1 DFQATT, CDR2 SNEGSKA (reference sequence).

This clonotype turned up a few times. The chain couples TRBV5-1 to TRBJ1-1; TRBD1 is a possible D gene (6 bases). V was cut by 2 bases and J by 5 bases, with 22 bases left in between. The CDR3 extends over 17 amino acids. CDR1 is SGHRS and CDR2 is YFSETQ in the germline V gene. CDR3: CASSFDPRGGLWTEAFF. The CDR3 DNA reads TGCGCCAGCAGCTTCGATCCAAGGGGGGGGCTGTGGACTGAAGCTTTCTTT.

This clonotype was counted between two and nine times. J is TRBJ2-1 and V is TRBV11-2, with TRBD1 matching 7 bases. The V gene end was trimmed by 4 bases and the J gene end by 12 bases; junction bases not matched to a gene: 18. This CDR3 contains 16 residues. Germline CDR1 and CDR2: SGHAT and FQNNGV. Here the CDR3 DNA reads TGTGCCAGCAGCTACCCTCAGGGGGATCTTCGGGGTAGGCAGTTCTTC. This sequence encodes CASSYPQGDLRGRQFF.

This clonotype was observed at least ten times. V gene TRBV27 combines with J gene TRBJ1-6; D is unclear. This CDR3 spans 16 amino acids. V lost 5 bases, J lost 0 bases, and 11 bases lay in between. Germline V gene sequence: CDR1 MNHEY, CDR2 SMNVEV (reference sequence). CDR3 in amino acids: CASSPVAFSYNSPLHF. Here the CDR3 DNA reads TGTGCCAGCAGTCCAGTTGCTTTCTCCTATAATTCACCCCTCCACTTT.

This clonotype has ten or more counts. V and J are TRBV12-3 or TRBV12-4 and TRBJ2-3; D unclear. The V and J ends lost 1 base and 4 bases respectively, with 12 bases between them. The CDR3 has 15 amino acids. CDR3 in DNA: TGTGCCAGCAGTTTAGTCCCAGGCGTTCCAGATACGCAGTATTTT. Its translation is CASSLVPGVPDTQYF.

The V call is TRBV5-1, the J call TRBJ2-3; D perhaps matches TRBD2 (5 bases). There are 17 residues in the CDR3. Germline V lookup: CDR1 SGHRS, CDR2 YFSETQ. V was cut by 4 bases and J by 0 bases, with 18 bases left in between. The CDR3 region is CASSPNHSGSSTDTQYF. CDR3 bases: TGCGCCAGCAGCCCTAATCACAGCGGCTCTAGCACAGATACGCAGTATTTT.

This clonotype was recorded many times. V is TRBV20-1 and J is TRBJ2-4, with D maybe TRBD2 (7 bases). In germline, CDR1 is DFQATT, CDR2 SNEGSKA (reference sequence). V gave up 6 bases and J gave up 3 bases, with 15 bases separating them. This CDR3 comprises 14 residues. The CDR3 loop is CSARRGGDKNIQYF. The CDR3 region has the DNA TGCAGTGCCAGGAGAGGGGGGGACAAAAACATTCAGTACTTC.

This clonotype showed up just a few times. The chain uses TRBV5-6 and TRBJ2-2, with no clear D. Trimming took 4 bases from V and 2 from J, leaving 12 bases between them. Germline V gene sequence: CDR1 SGHDT, CDR2 YYEEEE. The CDR3 is 15 amino acids. CDR3 protein: CASSRRSHNTGELFF. The CDR3 region has the DNA TGTGCCAGCAGCCGCCGGTCCCATAACACCGGGGAGCTGTTTTTT.

In this sample, this clonotype turned up many times. The chain combines TRBV20-1 with TRBJ2-1; tentative D call: TRBD2 (5 bases). CDR1 is DFQATT and CDR2 is SNEGSKA in the germline V gene (reference sequence). The CDR3 runs to 17 residues. V was shortened by 0 bases and J by 3 bases, with 18 bases between the two germline ends. The CDR3 DNA reads TGCAGTGCTAGAGATCCAGCTCTAGCCTGGTTCTACAATGAGCAGTTCTTC. Residues: CSARDPALAWFYNEQFF.

This clonotype has a count of ten or more. The V gene is TRBV12-3 or TRBV12-4, the J gene TRBJ2-1, with 9 bases aligning to TRBD1. This CDR3 has 14 amino acids. V was clipped by 3 bases and J by 12 bases; unmatched bases: 9. CDR3 DNA: TGTGCCAGCAGTTTTTCGGACAGGGGCTTGGGGCAGTTCTTC. Its translation is CASSFSDRGLGQFF.

The chain employs TRBV7-9 and TRBJ2-7; TRBD2 might be the D (5 bases). Germline assignment: CDR1 SEHNR and CDR2 FQNEAQ (reference sequence). The V gene lost 2 bases and the J gene lost 2 bases, with 10 bases spanning the gap. The CDR3 is 14 residues long. The CDR3 DNA reads as TGTGCCAGCAGCTTACGAGGGAGCGCCTACGAGCAGTACTTC. It translates to CASSLRGSAYEQYF.

The chain couples TRBV5-1 to TRBJ2-4; D possibly matches TRBD1 or TRBD2 (5 bases each). This CDR3 is 12 amino acids long. Between the trimmed V and J ends, which lost 5 bases and 8 bases, there was a span of 11 bases. Germline loops: CDR1 SGHRS, CDR2 YFSETQ. In nucleotides, the CDR3 is TGCGCCAGCAGGACGGTGGGGGACATTCAGTACTTC. Translated, it gives CASRTVGDIQYF.

The chain carries TRBV7-3 and TRBJ2-2; tentatively, D is TRBD1 or TRBD2 (5 bases each). Germline V gene sequence: CDR1 SGHTA, CDR2 FQGTGA. The CDR3 has 16 residues. V lost 6 bases to trimming and J lost 0 bases, with 14 bases between them. The CDR3 loop reads CASSFTGTSNTGELFF. The CDR3 DNA reads as TGTGCCAGCAGTTTTACCGGGACGTCGAACACCGGGGAGCTGTTTTTT. The full variable domain, its missing parts supplied by reference TRBV7-3 and TRBJ2-2, is GAGVSQTPSNKVTEKGKYVELRCDPISGHTALYWYRQSLGQGPEFLIYFQGTGAADDSGLPNDRFFAVRPEGSVSTLKIQRTERGDSAVYLCASSFTGTSNTGELFFGEGSRLTVL.

This clonotype was recorded at least ten times. The rearrangement links TRBV6-1 to TRBJ2-1; TRBD2 agrees at 13 bases. Germline V gene sequence: CDR1 MNHNS, CDR2 SASEGT. V dropped 6 bases and J dropped 7; count of bases not matched to a gene: 3. The CDR3 sequence is 14 residues long. Here the CDR3 DNA reads TGTGCCAGCAGCGGGACTAGCGGGGTGAATGAGCAGTTCTTC. Residues: CASSGTSGVNEQFF.

The chain is built from TRBV15 and TRBJ2-2; 10 bases agree with TRBD2. After removal of 1 base from V and 6 bases from J, the junction contained 5 bases not matched to a gene. Germline loops: CDR1 LNHNV, CDR2 YYDKDF (reference sequence). The CDR3 is 16 amino acids. The CDR3 sequence is CATSRVASGGSGELFF. The CDR3 nucleotides are TGTGCCACCAGCAGAGTTGCTAGCGGGGGATCCGGGGAGCTGTTTTTT.

This clonotype has ten or more counts. The CDR3 sequence is CSVQNSGANVLTF. CDR3 coding DNA: TGCAGCGTGCAGAACTCTGGGGCCAACGTCCTGACTTTC. This chain links TRBV29-1 with TRBJ2-6, with D hard to call. The V gene's germline CDR1 is SQVTM and CDR2 ANQGSEA. The CDR3 has 13 residues. V lost 6 bases to trimming and J lost 0 bases, with 6 bases between them.

The rearrangement uses TRBV7-9 and TRBJ1-4, with 9 nucleotides matching TRBD1. The trim removed 5 bases at V and 5 bases at J, leaving 6 bases unmatched. Germline CDR1 and CDR2: SEHNR and FQNEAQ (reference sequence). The CDR3 has 15 residues. The chain's CDR3 is CASSAFGTGNEKLFF. The CDR3 DNA is TGTGCCAGCAGCGCCTTCGGGACAGGGAATGAAAAACTGTTTTTT.

This clonotype was counted many times. The J gene is TRBJ1-1, the V gene TRBV6-1; unclear D gene. Per the germline V gene, CDR1 is MNHNS and CDR2 is SASEGT. Trimming stripped 5 bases from V and 0 bases from J, with 10 bases between. The CDR3 loop spans 14 amino acids. Written as DNA, the CDR3 is TGTGCCAGCAGTCGCCTGGACGTGAACACTGAAGCTTTCTTT. Protein: CASSRLDVNTEAFF.

In regard to this clonotype: This may arise from a read error, as a much more abundant clone is one base away. The J gene is TRBJ2-3, the V gene TRBV20-1; the D is unclear. The V gene's germline CDR1 is DFQATT and CDR2 SNEGSKA (reference sequence). This CDR3 has 15 amino acids. The V and J ends lost 0 bases and 1 base respectively, with 11 bases between them. As DNA, the CDR3 is TGCAGTGCTAGAGATAGAACACTGGGCACAGATACGCAGTATTTT. Its translation: CSARDRTLGTDTQYF.

V is TRBV10-3 and J is TRBJ2-4; the D gene is possibly TRBD2 (6 bases). The CDR3 is 16 amino acids. V was cut by 2 bases and J by 9 bases, with 20 bases left in between. The V gene's germline CDR1 is ENHRY and CDR2 SYGVKD. The CDR3 sequence is CAISERDGSGDGIQYF. The CDR3, as DNA: TGTGCCATCAGTGAGAGGGACGGATCGGGGGATGGCATTCAGTACTTC.

This clonotype showed up just a few times. V and J are TRBV7-3 and TRBJ2-5; D may be TRBD1 (5 bases). Trimming stripped 4 bases from V and 7 bases from J, with 13 bases between. The CDR3 sequence is 13 residues long. Per germline, CDR1 SGHTA and CDR2 FQGTGA. The CDR3 nucleotides are TGTGCCAGCAGCTCTTCAGGGTCGGGGACCCAGTACTTC. This sequence encodes CASSSSGSGTQYF.

The DNA for the CDR3 is TGCGCCAGCAGCTTGTTGCAGGGGCAAGAGACCCAGTACTTC. Its protein product is CASSLLQGQETQYF. V gene TRBV5-1 combines with J gene TRBJ2-5, with TRBD1 as a possible D gene (6 bases). Germline loops: CDR1 SGHRS, CDR2 YFSETQ. This CDR3 comprises 14 residues. V was pared by 1 base and J by 2 bases, with 9 bases between. Together with reference TRBV5-1 and TRBJ2-5, the CDR3 gives the full variable domain: KAGVTQTPRYLIKTRGQQVTLSCSPISGHRSVSWYQQTPGQGLQFLFEYFSETQRNKGNFPGRFSGRQFSNSRSEMNVSTLELGDSALYLCASSLLQGQETQYFGPGTRLLVL.

Many counts were recorded for this clonotype. This chain connects TRBV20-1 to TRBJ1-5, with D unresolved. This CDR3 has 13 amino acids. Germline CDR1 is DFQATT and CDR2 is SNEGSKA (reference sequence). Trimming removed 5 bases from V and 2 bases from J, with 10 bases in between. The CDR3 protein is CSASPQRNQPQHF. The DNA for the CDR3 is TGCAGTGCTTCCCCGCAGCGCAATCAGCCCCAGCATTTT.